This entry lists 15 T cell receptor beta chains sequenced from one sample in a study of T cell responses to AZD1222 COVID-19 vaccine. Clones were sequenced by immunoSEQ multiplex PCR, and TCRdb holds only the in-frame ones, with some missing. The sample records around 110,000 clones, approximately 84% being singletons. This specimen was peripheral blood, taken on day 0 of AZD1222 vaccination. Receptor source: an adult in good health.

The chain is built from TRBV4-2 and TRBJ2-7; D unresolved. V was trimmed by 1 base and J by 4 bases, leaving 11 bases between them. In germline, CDR1 is LGHNA, CDR2 YNFKEQ. The CDR3 covers 14 residues. This chain's CDR3 is CASSQGDLGYEQYF. The CDR3 nucleotides are TGTGCCAGCAGCCAAGGAGACCTTGGGTACGAGCAGTACTTC.

This chain joins TRBV12-5 and TRBJ1-3, with TRBD1 identical over 7 bases. Germline V CDR1 and CDR2: LGHNT, FRNRAP. CDR3 length: 16 amino acids. V trimming: 0 bases; J trimming: 4 bases; junction bases outside the gene matches: 6. CDR3 bases: TGTGCTAGTGGTTTGGTCTCCACAGGGGCAGGAAACACCATATATTTT. This gives the protein CASGLVSTGAGNTIYF.

This clone turned up a few times. The rearrangement links TRBV3-1 (or the pseudogene TRBV3-2) to TRBJ1-2, with 10 bases fitting TRBD1. The V gene's germline CDR1 is LGHDT and CDR2 YNNKEL (reference sequence). V shed 0 bases and J 8 bases; nucleotides not matched to a gene: 9. The CDR3 extends over 16 amino acids. Here the CDR3 reads CASSQEGAGTGAGYTF. CDR3 sequence (DNA): TGTGCCAGCAGCCAAGAAGGGGCGGGGACAGGGGCAGGCTACACCTTC.

The rearrangement links TRBV3-1 (or the pseudogene TRBV3-2) to TRBJ1-4; D may be TRBD1 (5 bases). Germline CDR1 and CDR2: LGHDT and YNNKEL (reference sequence). This CDR3 region has 14 residues. With 0 bases removed from V and 11 bases from J, the gap between germline ends came to 13 bases. The CDR3 DNA sequence: TGTGCCAGCAGCCAAGAAGGGCAGGGAGACAAACTGTTTTTT. Translation gives CASSQEGQGDKLFF.

This chain links TRBV19 with TRBJ2-2; D remains unclear. Trimming pared 5 bases from V and 5 bases from J, leaving 12 bases between. The germline V gene has CDR1 LNHDA and CDR2 SQIVND (reference sequence). CDR3 length: 14 residues. The CDR3 spells CASSPAVGTGELFF. The CDR3 region has the DNA TGTGCCAGTAGTCCGGCAGTAGGGACCGGGGAGCTGTTTTTT.

This rearrangement joins TRBV5-1 to TRBJ2-1, with TRBD2 as a possible D gene (6 bases). The length of the CDR3 is 15 residues. V was clipped by 3 bases and J by 4 bases, with 14 bases between them. Germline CDR1 is SGHRS and CDR2 is YFSETQ. CDR3 sequence reads: CASSWGAGTYNEQFF. CDR3 DNA sequence: TGCGCCAGCAGCTGGGGCGCGGGAACTTACAATGAGCAGTTCTTC.

The genes are TRBV7-8 and TRBJ2-2, with 14 bases matching TRBD2. The CDR3 runs to 22 residues. V was pared by 5 bases and J by 1 base, with 18 bases of the junction left unmatched. Germline loops: CDR1 SGHVS, CDR2 FQNEAQ. CDR3 protein: CASSNFLRITGLAGVNTGELFF. The DNA for the CDR3 is TGTGCCAGCAGCAATTTCCTCCGAATCACGGGACTAGCGGGAGTGAACACCGGGGAGCTGTTTTTT.

The CDR3 bases are TGTGCCAGCAGCGAGGGGGCGGGACCACCCTACGAGCAGTACTTC. Its translation: CASSEGAGPPYEQYF. The rearrangement joins TRBV6-5 to TRBJ2-7; D possibly corresponds to TRBD1 (7 bases). The CDR3 loop spans 15 amino acids. CDR1 MNHEY and CDR2 SVGAGI come from the germline V gene. With 6 bases removed from V and 2 bases from J, the gap between germline ends came to 17 bases.

The chain couples TRBV6-1 to TRBJ2-1, with 8 positions matching TRBD1. V was pared by 2 bases and J by 1 base, with 7 bases of the junction left unmatched. Germline CDR1 and CDR2: MNHNS and SASEGT. CDR3 length equals 17 residues. DNA of the CDR3: TGTGCCAGCAGTGAATTGGCGACAGGGGCTTCCTACAATGAGCAGTTCTTC. This gives the protein CASSELATGASYNEQFF.

The chain has TRBV6-2 or TRBV6-3 and TRBJ2-7; 7 nucleotides match TRBD2. The CDR3 loop spans 16 amino acids. Germline V CDR1 and CDR2: MNHEY, SVGEGT. With 2 bases clipped from V and 3 bases from J, the junction kept 10 bases outside the gene matches. CDR3 residues: CASSYHGTILNYEQYF. The CDR3 nucleotides are TGTGCCAGCAGTTACCACGGGACTATTTTAAACTACGAGCAGTACTTC.

The chain carries TRBV7-2 and TRBJ1-1, with unresolved D. V was cut by 6 bases and J by 4 bases, with 15 bases left in between. In germline, CDR1 is SGHTA, CDR2 FQGNSA. The CDR3 consists of 14 residues. In DNA, the CDR3 is TGTGCCAGCAGTTTCCTTGGGCAGGCCACTGAAGCTTTCTTT. Translated: CASSFLGQATEAFF. Combining the CDR3 with reference TRBV7-2 and TRBJ1-1 gives the whole variable domain GAGVSQSPSNKVTEKGKDVELRCDPISGHTALYWYRQSLGQGLEFLIYFQGNSAPDKSGLPSDRFSAERTGGSVSTLTIQRTQQEDSAVYLCASSFLGQATEAFFGQGTRLTVV.

V and J are TRBV18 and TRBJ2-5; maybe TRBD2 (6 bases). Germline V lookup: CDR1 KGHSH, CDR2 LQKENI. V was cut by 4 bases and J by 2 bases, with 14 bases left in between. The CDR3 totals 15 residues. CDR3 amino acids: CASSREAALQETQYF. DNA of the CDR3: TGTGCCAGCTCACGGGAGGCAGCCCTACAAGAGACCCAGTACTTC.

Concerning this clone: Its ends do not fully match the called genes, so a read error is possible. V and J are TRBV18 and TRBJ2-1, with no clear D. Germline lookup yields CDR1 KGHSH and CDR2 LQKENI. The CDR3 sequence is 12 residues long. The CDR3 loop is CASSPRLGPVVF. CDR3 DNA: TGTGCCAGCTCACCACGTCTCGGCCCGGTCGTCTTC.

V usage is TRBV28 and J usage is TRBJ1-2; D unclear. The CDR3 is 14 residues long. Germline CDR1 is MDHEN and CDR2 is SYDVKM. V lost 2 bases and J 4 bases, leaving 11 bases between the germline ends. The DNA of the CDR3 is TGTGCCAGCAGTTTAGGCGATCCCCCCTATGGCTACACCTTC. It encodes CASSLGDPPYGYTF.

This clone occurred once. The CDR3: CASQSGGATHYGYTF. CDR3 sequence (DNA): TGTGCCAGCCAAAGTGGGGGGGCCACCCACTATGGCTACACCTTC. The rearrangement joins TRBV28 to TRBJ1-2; weak D call: TRBD1 (6 bases). Trimming stripped 8 bases from V and 3 bases from J, with 19 bases between. Germline lookup yields CDR1 MDHEN and CDR2 SYDVKM. The CDR3 has 15 residues.